This T cell receptor (beta chain) was sequenced in a study of neurological immune-mediated disorders. The time point denotes: longitudinal time-point 3. For the unsorted libraries, 2 million PBMCs stored at -80 C served as input. Synthesis of cDNA was accomplished via 5'RACE employing 10-nucleotide random UMIs. TCRdb called the 5' RACE reads again in MiXCR, with one record for every CDR3 protein. The profile shows around 49,000 distinct CDR3 sequences, about 12% of them singletons. The CDR3 is made up of 13 amino acids. V was cut by 2 bases and J by 9 bases, with 8 bases left in between. Germline CDR1 and CDR2: MNHEY and SMNVEV (reference sequence).

The receptor's source is a male donor with HTLV-1-associated myelopathy (HAM/TSP). Material: PBMCs. The chain joins TRBV27 to TRBJ1-6; TRBD1 is a possible D gene (5 bases). The CDR3 reads CASSLRGGSPLHF. CDR3 DNA: TGTGCCAGCAGTTTAAGGGGAGGTTCACCCCTCCACTTT.